These 19 T cell receptor beta chains were sequenced from one sample in a study of identical twins. TCRdb analysed the 5' RACE reads with MiXCR anew, one entry per CDR3 protein. Of about 260,000 distinct CDR3 sequences listed, 5.5% to 7% are singletons. The same data also contributed to another study, on yellow fever vaccine responses in identical twins.

What was sequenced was memory (CD45RO+) T cells sorted from blood. The receptor source for this set is a woman between 18 and 30 years old in good health.

The rearrangement uses TRBV3-1 and TRBJ2-7; 7 bases are shared with TRBD1. The CDR3 covers 14 residues. Germline V CDR1 and CDR2: LGHDT, YNNKEL (reference sequence). V shed 1 base and J 3 bases; nucleotides not matched to a gene: 3. The CDR3 region has the DNA TGTGCCAGCAGCCAAGGACAGGGTAACTACGAGCAGTACTTC. Protein product: CASSQGQGNYEQYF.

This clonotype was seen repeatedly, ten times or more. V usage is TRBV20-1 and J usage is TRBJ2-7; D not resolved. Germline V CDR1 and CDR2: DFQATT, SNEGSKA (reference sequence). CDR3 length equals 11 residues. The germline V and J ends were trimmed by 0 bases and 4 bases, with 4 bases remaining between them. DNA of the CDR3: TGCAGTGCTAGAGATGGGTACGAGCAGTACGTC. Residues: CSARDGYEQYV.

This clonotype appeared many times. J is TRBJ2-1 and V is TRBV28, with TRBD2 identical over 8 bases. Germline V gene data show CDR1 as MDHEN and CDR2 as SYDVKM. The CDR3 covers 16 residues. The J segment lost 7 bases and the V segment lost 4 bases, leaving 12 bases of the junction unmatched. The CDR3 here is CASSSILADPRNEQFF. In DNA, the CDR3 is TGTGCCAGCAGTTCCATACTAGCGGACCCCCGGAATGAGCAGTTCTTC.

This clonotype has more than one count but fewer than ten. The V and J genes are TRBV7-9 and TRBJ2-1; possibly TRBD2 for D (5 bases). Looked up from germline, CDR1 is SEHNR and CDR2 is FQNEAQ (reference sequence). This CDR3 region has 14 residues. Trimming cost V 2 bases and J 6 bases, with 11 bases left between them. CDR3 residues: CASSLLGAANEQFF. CDR3 sequence (DNA): TGTGCCAGCAGCTTATTGGGAGCTGCCAATGAGCAGTTCTTC.

The sample holds a few counts of this clonotype. V usage is TRBV11-1 and J usage is TRBJ2-2, with 8 bases that match TRBD1. In germline, CDR1 is SGHAT, CDR2 FQDESV (reference sequence). V dropped 4 bases and J dropped 4; count of bases not matched to a gene: 14. The CDR3 sequence is 18 residues long. For the CDR3, the DNA is TGTGCCAGCAGCTCCGGACTTTGGACAGGGTCACGCACCGGGGAGCTGTTTTTT. Its protein product is CASSSGLWTGSRTGELFF.

This clonotype was recorded many times. The chain links TRBV29-1 to TRBJ2-5; D not certain. This CDR3 is 13 amino acids long. V was shortened by 5 bases and J by 4 bases, with 14 bases between the two germline ends. CDR1 is SQVTM and CDR2 is ANQGSEA in the germline V gene. CDR3 sequence: CSVKYSTGETQYF. Written as DNA, the CDR3 is TGCAGCGTTAAATATTCTACGGGAGAGACCCAGTACTTC.

Here the CDR3 DNA reads TGTGCCAGCAGCTTACTCAGTCTAGCGGGAGGGGGTGAGCAGTTCTTC. Encoded protein: CASSLLSLAGGGEQFF. The chain uses TRBV7-3 and TRBJ2-1, with 12 bases that match TRBD2. The CDR3 is made up of 16 amino acids. V shed 2 bases, J shed 9 bases, and the junction held 8 bases outside the gene matches. Germline CDR1 is SGHTA and CDR2 is FQGTGA. The full variable domain, its missing parts supplied by reference TRBV7-3 and TRBJ2-1, is GAGVSQTPSNKVTEKGKYVELRCDPISGHTALYWYRQSLGQGPEFLIYFQGTGAADDSGLPNDRFFAVRPEGSVSTLKIQRTERGDSAVYLCASSLLSLAGGGEQFFGPGTRLTVL.

This clonotype was detected only a few times. This chain links TRBV29-1 with TRBJ2-2, with D maybe TRBD2 (6 bases). V lost 4 bases and J lost 6, with 36 bases in between. Looked up from germline, CDR1 is SQVTM and CDR2 is ANQGSEA. The CDR3 is made up of 21 amino acids. The CDR3 sequence is CSVVFFSVSRREVWLAGELFF. CDR3 nucleotide sequence: TGCAGCGTTGTTTTTTTTAGCGTTTCGAGGAGGGAGGTCTGGTTGGCCGGGGAGCTGTTTTTT.

This clonotype was counted ten times or more. This rearrangement joins TRBV12-3 or TRBV12-4 to TRBJ2-1; D not resolved. Trimming removed 8 bases from V and 3 bases from J, with 8 bases in between. This CDR3 has 12 amino acids. The DNA for the CDR3 is TGTGCCAGCGCCGTGGGCTACAATGAGCAGTTCTTC. It yields the protein CASAVGYNEQFF.

This clonotype was recorded at least ten times. The chain links TRBV12-3 or TRBV12-4 to TRBJ1-1, with D possibly being TRBD1 (5 bases). V lost 3 bases, J lost 1 base, and 9 bases lay in between. There are 14 residues in the CDR3. The CDR3 is CASSFGGPNTEAFF. The CDR3 DNA is TGTGCCAGCAGTTTCGGGGGTCCGAACACTGAAGCTTTCTTT.

The genes are TRBV14 and TRBJ1-4, with TRBD1 matching over 10 bases. CDR1 and CDR2 (germline): SGHDN, FVKESK. Trimming took 1 base from V and 7 from J; bases not matched to a gene: 3. The CDR3 is 15 amino acids. The CDR3 sequence is CASSQAGTGAEKLFF. The CDR3 nucleotides are TGTGCCAGCAGCCAAGCTGGGACAGGGGCTGAAAAACTGTTTTTT.

This clonotype was counted between two and nine times. V gene TRBV29-1 combines with J gene TRBJ2-7; 7 bases line up with TRBD1. The germline gives CDR1 SQVTM, CDR2 ANQGSEA. This CDR3 is 13 amino acids long. The ends lost 4 bases at V and 7 bases at J; junction bases unmatched: 10. CDR3 DNA: TGCAGCGTTGTACAGGGGACCTCTCGGGAGCAGTACTTC. This codes for CSVVQGTSREQYF.

The CDR3 DNA sequence: TGCGCCAGCAGCTTGGGGGCCGTGGCGGGAGGCGGAGAGACCCAGTACTTC. Translating it yields CASSLGAVAGGGETQYF. The chain employs TRBV5-1 and TRBJ2-5; 8 bases align to TRBD2. The trim removed 0 bases at V and 4 bases at J, leaving 11 bases unmatched. The CDR3 sequence is 17 residues long. Germline CDR1 reads SGHRS; CDR2 reads YFSETQ. The variable domain in full, with the rest retrieved from reference TRBV5-1 and TRBJ2-5, is KAGVTQTPRYLIKTRGQQVTLSCSPISGHRSVSWYQQTPGQGLQFLFEYFSETQRNKGNFPGRFSGRQFSNSRSEMNVSTLELGDSALYLCASSLGAVAGGGETQYFGPGTRLLVL.

V usage is TRBV12-3 or TRBV12-4 and J usage is TRBJ2-1; D might be TRBD1 (8 bases). V lost 6 bases and J 5 bases, leaving 20 bases between the germline ends. This CDR3 region has 16 residues. The CDR3 sequence is CASSPRGGTGHNEQFF. The CDR3 DNA reads as TGTGCCAGCAGCCCAAGGGGGGGGACAGGACACAATGAGCAGTTCTTC.

This clonotype was seen more than once but under ten times. This rearrangement joins TRBV6-1 to TRBJ2-7; TRBD2 matches at 8 bases. CDR3 length equals 14 residues. V gave up 6 bases and J gave up 2 bases; unmatched junction bases: 6. The germline V gene encodes CDR1 MNHNS and CDR2 SASEGT. The CDR3 spells CASSRETSAYEQYF. CDR3 nucleotide sequence: TGTGCCAGCAGCCGAGAGACTAGCGCCTACGAGCAGTACTTC.

A note on this clonotype: A much larger clone is a single base away; this may be a read error. CDR3 protein: CASSSDSGRGNELFF. CDR3 in DNA: TGTGCCAGCAGCTCGGATAGCGGGAGGGGCAATGAGCTGTTCTTC. J is TRBJ2-1 and V is TRBV7-9; 11 nucleotides match TRBD2. This CDR3 contains 15 residues. Germline-derived CDR1 and CDR2 are SEHNR and FQNEAQ (reference sequence). Supplemented by reference TRBV7-9 and TRBJ2-1, the full variable domain reads DTGVSQNPRHKITKRGQNVTFRCDPISEHNRLYWYRQTLGQGPEFLTYFQNEAQLEKSRLLSDRFSAERPKGSFSTLEIQRTEQGDSAMYLCASSSDSGRGNELFFGPGTRLTVL.

This clonotype was picked up many times. This chain joins TRBV12-3 or TRBV12-4 and TRBJ1-2; D gene unclear. The CDR3 consists of 13 residues. The V gene lost 4 bases and the J gene lost 8 bases, with 14 bases spanning the gap. CDR3 sequence: CASSSYIEGGYTF. CDR3 sequence (DNA): TGTGCCAGCAGTTCTTACATCGAAGGGGGCTACACCTTC.

The chain links TRBV29-1 to TRBJ1-5; no firm D call. Germline values: CDR1 SQVTM, CDR2 ANQGSEA. The CDR3 length is 14 residues. V dropped 4 bases and J dropped 2 bases, with 12 bases sitting between them. The CDR3, as DNA: TGCAGCGTTGCCGACCCGGAGGGCAATCAGCCCCAGCATTTT. It specifies CSVADPEGNQPQHF.

At least ten counts were recorded for this clonotype. CDR3 in DNA: TGCAGTGCCCCACACTCCTCGCGGCCCGCCAATGAGCAGTTCTTC. Protein sequence: CSAPHSSRPANEQFF. J is TRBJ2-1 and V is TRBV20-1; D uncertain. The CDR3 loop spans 15 amino acids. Trimming stripped 6 bases from V and 6 bases from J, with 21 bases between. Germline CDR1 DFQATT, CDR2 SNEGSKA (reference sequence).